The count of the clone carrying this T cell receptor (beta chain) is one. This entry comes from a study of blood T cell repertoires in COVID-19. Study at large: The study drew acute and convalescent COVID-19 samples from the United States, Italy and Spain. T cells, B-cell-depleted T cells, or PBMCs supplied cDNA or gDNA.

Donors of Cohort 3 who recovered were those that had two negative PCRs, clearance, or symptom resolution. The CDR3 spans 15 residues. Trimming cost V 3 bases and J 6 bases; bases outside gene matches: 6. Germline CDR1 SGHTA, CDR2 FQGTGA. Study processing details: Amplification of reference gene primers provided the estimated nucleated cell counts. Clones were read by immunoSEQ multiplex PCR, and TCRdb kept only the in-frame ones, dropping some. V and J calls and clone size follow that table, whereas D and trimming were derived from the DNA. The sample records roughly 250,000 clones, 80% to 95% being singletons.

V and J are TRBV7-3 and TRBJ2-3; 10 bases are a match to TRBD2. The source is a woman between 18 and 29 years old who had recovered from COVID-19. Sequencing was carried out using PBMCs or T cells enriched from blood (not recorded which). In nucleotides, the CDR3 is TGTGCCAGCAGCTTTAGCGGGGGGCCGACGGATACGCAGTATTTT. Translated: CASSFSGGPTDTQYF.